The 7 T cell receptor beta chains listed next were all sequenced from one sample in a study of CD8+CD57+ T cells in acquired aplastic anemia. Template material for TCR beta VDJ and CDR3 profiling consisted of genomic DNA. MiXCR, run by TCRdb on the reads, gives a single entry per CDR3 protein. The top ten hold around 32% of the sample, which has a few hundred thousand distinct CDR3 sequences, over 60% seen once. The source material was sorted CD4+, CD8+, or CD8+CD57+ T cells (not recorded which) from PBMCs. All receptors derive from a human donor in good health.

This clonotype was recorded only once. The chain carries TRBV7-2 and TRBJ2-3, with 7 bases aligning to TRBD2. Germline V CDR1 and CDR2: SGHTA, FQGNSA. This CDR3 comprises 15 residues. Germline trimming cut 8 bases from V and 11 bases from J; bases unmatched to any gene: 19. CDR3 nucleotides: TGTGCCAGCCTCCCCAGGACTAGAGGGCTCAATGAGCAGTATTTT. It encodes CASLPRTRGLNEQYF.

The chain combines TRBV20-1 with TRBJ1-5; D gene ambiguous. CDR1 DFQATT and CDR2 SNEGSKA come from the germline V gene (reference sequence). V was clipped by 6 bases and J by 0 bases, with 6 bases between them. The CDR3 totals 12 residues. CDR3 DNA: TGCAGTGCACAGCCTAGCAATCAGCCCCAGCATTTT. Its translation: CSAQPSNQPQHF.

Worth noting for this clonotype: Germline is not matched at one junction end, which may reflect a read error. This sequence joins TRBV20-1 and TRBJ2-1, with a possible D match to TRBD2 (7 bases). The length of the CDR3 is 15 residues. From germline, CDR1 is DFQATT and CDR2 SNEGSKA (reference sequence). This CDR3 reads CSAREGGGPYNEQLF. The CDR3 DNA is TGCAGTGCTAGGGAAGGCGGGGGCCCCTACAATGAGCAGCTCTTC.

For the CDR3, the DNA is TGTGCCACCAGCAGCGGGACAGGCGTCGACGAGCAGTACTTC. It encodes CATSSGTGVDEQYF. The chain uses TRBV15 and TRBJ2-7; 8 bases map to TRBD1. The V gene's germline CDR1 is LNHNV and CDR2 YYDKDF (reference sequence). The CDR3 covers 14 residues. V lost 3 bases to trimming and J lost 5 bases; unmatched junction nucleotides: 6.

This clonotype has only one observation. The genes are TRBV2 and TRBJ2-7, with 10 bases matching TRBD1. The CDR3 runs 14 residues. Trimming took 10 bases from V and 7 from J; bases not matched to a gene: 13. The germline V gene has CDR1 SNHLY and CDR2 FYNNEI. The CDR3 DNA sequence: TGTGCCACCTCCCCCGGGACAGGGGATTTGGAGCAGTACTTC. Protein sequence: CATSPGTGDLEQYF. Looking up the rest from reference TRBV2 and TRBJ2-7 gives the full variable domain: EPEVTQTPSHQVTQMGQEVILRCVPISNHLYFYWYRQILGQKVEFLVSFYNNEISEKSEIFDDQFSVERPDGSNFTLKIRSTKLEDSAMYFCATSPGTGDLEQYFGPGTRLTVT.

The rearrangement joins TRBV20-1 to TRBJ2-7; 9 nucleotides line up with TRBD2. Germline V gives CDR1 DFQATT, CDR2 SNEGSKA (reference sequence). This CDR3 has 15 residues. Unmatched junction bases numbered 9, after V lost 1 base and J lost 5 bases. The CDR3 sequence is CSARVGSGGTHEQYF. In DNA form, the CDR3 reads TGCAGTGCTAGAGTAGGTAGCGGGGGCACCCACGAGCAGTACTTC.

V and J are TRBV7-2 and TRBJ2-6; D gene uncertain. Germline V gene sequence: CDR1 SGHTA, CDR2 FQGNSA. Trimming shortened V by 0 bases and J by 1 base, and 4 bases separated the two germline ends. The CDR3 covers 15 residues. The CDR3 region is CASSLAGSGANVLTF. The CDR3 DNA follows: TGTGCCAGCAGCTTAGCGGGGTCTGGGGCCAACGTCCTGACTTTC.